This T cell receptor beta chain was observed in a study of blood T cell repertoires in COVID-19. Study information: Acute and convalescent COVID-19 samples came from the United States, Italy and Spain. Sample material is recorded as cDNA or gDNA derived from T cells, B-cell-depleted T cells, or PBMCs.

Original data processing: From reference gene primer amplification, estimates of nucleated cell counts were derived. This table comes from immunoSEQ multiplex PCR, and its TCRdb copy is limited to in-frame clones, with some not included. Clone size and the V and J calls come from that table; the DNA yielded D and trimming. This table has a few hundred thousand clones, approximately 91% appearing once. Per the germline V gene, CDR1 is MGHRA and CDR2 is YSYEKL. With V trimmed by 4 bases and J by 2 bases, 7 bases remained unmatched. This CDR3 has 16 residues. The chain carries TRBV4-1 and TRBJ2-3; 9 positions agree with TRBD2. The clonotype originates from a human donor in a cohort sampled during active COVID-19. The sequenced sample consisted of peripheral blood. This chain's CDR3 is CASSRRVAGDTDTQYF. The CDR3 coding sequence is TGCGCCAGCAGCCGCCGCGTAGCGGGGGACACAGATACGCAGTATTTT.